The rows below give T cell receptor beta chains drawn from one sample of a study of cytomegalovirus exposure and HLA in healthy donors. Some clones are missing from TCRdb's copy, which holds only in-frame ones; the method was immunoSEQ multiplex PCR. The profile shows 100,000 to 150,000 clones, 70% to 85% of them singletons. Input material: PBMCs. These receptors originate from a woman between 45 and 60 years old in good health and CMV-seronegative. Each CDR3 is given with its conserved first and last residue. A D gene is named only where the DNA matches it firmly. Only part of the rows carry a size: once, few, many, or a class if the clone is expanded.

abundance,j_gene,d_gene,v_gene,CDR3nt,CDR3aa
.,TRBJ1-2,.,TRBV9,TGTGCCAGCAGCGCGCGGACAGACTCGGTGGGTGGCTACACCTTC,CASSARTDSVGGYTF
.,TRBJ2-3,TRBD1,TRBV28,TGTGCCAGCGGCCGACAGGGAGTAGGGACAGATACGCAGTATTTT,CASGRQGVGTDTQYF
.,TRBJ2-3,TRBD1,TRBV7-9,TGTGCCAGCAGCCTGTTACAGGGGGCCGCAGATACGCAGTATTTT,CASSLLQGAADTQYF
.,TRBJ1-3,.,TRBV14,TGTGCCAGCAGCCAGTCTATCGCTGGAAACACCATATATTTT,CASSQSIAGNTIYF
.,TRBJ2-7,.,TRBV6-5,TGTGCCAGCAGTTACTCGAGTCGGGGATCAAGCTACGAGCAGTACTTC,CASSYSSRGSSYEQYF
.,TRBJ2-2,.,TRBV7-8,TGTGCCAGCAGCTTAGAGCATGTAGGGGAGCTGTTTTTT,CASSLEHVGELFF
.,TRBJ1-5,TRBD1,TRBV6-5,TGTGCCAGCAGTCCGGGACAGGGGAGGAATCAGCCCCAGCATTTT,CASSPGQGRNQPQHF
.,TRBJ2-3,.,TRBV4-1,TGCGCCAGCAGCCAAGACGCGGGCGGAAACACAGATACGCAGTATTTT,CASSQDAGGNTDTQYF
.,TRBJ2-7,.,TRBV5-4,TGTGCCAGCAGCTTGTCGGGGTGGGAGCAGTACTTC,CASSLSGWEQYF
.,TRBJ2-3,.,TRBV30,TGTGCCTGGAGTGAGGGGCGCACAGATACGCAGTATTTT,CAWSEGRTDTQYF
.,TRBJ2-3,TRBD1,TRBV10-3,TGTGCCATCAGTGAGGTTAGGACAGGGCCTGATACGCAGTATTTT,CAISEVRTGPDTQYF
.,TRBJ2-1,TRBD1,TRBV12-5,TGTGCTAGTGGTTTGGTACTGGCAGGGGGCTACAATGAGCAGTTCTTC,CASGLVLAGGYNEQFF
.,TRBJ2-1,TRBD2,TRBV30,TGTGCCTGGAGAAGACTAGCGGGAACCGCTGAGCAGTTCTTC,CAWRRLAGTAEQFF
.,TRBJ2-7,TRBD2,TRBV11-2,TGTGCCAGCAGCTCCCTTAGCGGGAAACTCTACGAGCAGTACTTC,CASSSLSGKLYEQYF
.,TRBJ2-1,TRBD1,TRBV6-4,TGTGCCAGCAGTGAACAGGGGGGAAGGCAGTTCTTC,CASSEQGGRQFF
.,TRBJ2-4,TRBD2,TRBV11-2,TGTGCCAGCAGCTTAGAGGGGGGGGTAGCCAAAAACATTCAGTACTTC,CASSLEGGVAKNIQYF
.,TRBJ2-6,.,TRBV28,TGTGCCAGCAGTAACTTTAGCTCTGGGGCCAACGTCCTGACTTTC,CASSNFSSGANVLTF
.,TRBJ2-2,.,TRBV5-1,TGCGCCAGCAGCTCGGACTCGTCCACCGGGGAGCTGTTTTTT,CASSSDSSTGELFF
.,TRBJ1-5,.,TRBV27,TGTGCCAGCAGTTACGACAGTTATAGCAATCAGCCCCAGCATTTT,CASSYDSYSNQPQHF
once,TRBJ2-5,.,TRBV15,TGTGCCGCCAGCAGAGATTGGGACTACCAAGAGACCCAGTACTTC,CAASRDWDYQETQYF
.,TRBJ2-4,.,TRBV4-3,TGCGCCAGCAGCCAAGAGGCGGTAGGAGGGGCAGCCAAAAACATTCAGTACTTC,CASSQEAVGGAAKNIQYF
.,TRBJ2-5,TRBD1,TRBV5-4,TGTGCCATCACAGCTAGGGCTCAGGGGGCGCGAGAGACCCAGTACTTC,CAITARAQGARETQYF
few,TRBJ2-1,.,TRBV25-1,TGTGCCAGCAGTGACACAGGGATGGGCTACAATGAGCAGTTCTTC,CASSDTGMGYNEQFF